A single sample is the source of the 21 T cell receptor beta chains below, sequenced in a study of shared clonotypes between healthy human individuals. The protocol was immunoSEQ multiplex PCR, while the TCRdb copy is restricted to in-frame clones and leaves out a portion. The repertoire holds around 700,000 clones, with about three quarters as singletons. The source material was memory CD4+ T cells sorted from blood. Specified subset: CD45RA-negative fraction. The receptors stem from a woman between 25 and 40 years old in good health.

The genes are TRBV6-6 and TRBJ2-3; 8 bases match TRBD2. Germline V lookup: CDR1 MNHNY, CDR2 SVGAGI (reference sequence). This CDR3 is 16 amino acids long. Trimming cost V 0 bases and J 3 bases; bases outside gene matches: 5. The CDR3 protein is CASSYSWTSQTDTQYF. As DNA, the CDR3 is TGTGCCAGCAGTTACTCATGGACTAGCCAAACAGATACGCAGTATTTT.

This clone occurred many times. V usage is TRBV7-9 and J usage is TRBJ2-1; 7 bases line up with TRBD2. The length of the CDR3 is 15 residues. The J segment lost 8 bases and the V segment lost 4 bases, leaving 11 bases of the junction unmatched. CDR1 is SEHNR, CDR2 FQNEAQ, per germline (reference sequence). CDR3 DNA: TGTGCCAGCAGCTGGTGGACTAGGACCTCGGATGAGCAGTTCTTC. Protein: CASSWWTRTSDEQFF.

For the CDR3, the DNA is TGTGCCAGCAGCTTGCAGGGGGCAACACAAGAGACCCAGTACTTC. The encoded protein is CASSLQGATQETQYF. The chain uses TRBV5-6 and TRBJ2-5, with TRBD1 identical over 8 bases. Trimming removed 1 base from V and 2 bases from J; junction bases left unmatched: 4. The CDR3 runs 15 residues. Germline V gene lookup returns CDR1 SGHDT and CDR2 YYEEEE.

This clone was seen a handful of times. V gene TRBV18 combines with J gene TRBJ2-2; 8 nucleotides agree with TRBD1. The V gene's germline CDR1 is KGHSH and CDR2 LQKENI. After removal of 2 bases from V and 1 base from J, the junction contained 3 bases not matched to a gene. This CDR3 has 16 residues. The CDR3, as DNA: TGTGCCAGCTCACCATGGGGACAGGAGAACACCGGGGAGCTGTTTTTT. It is translated as CASSPWGQENTGELFF.

The chain is built from TRBV19 and TRBJ2-3, with 12 bases lining up with TRBD2. Unmatched junction bases numbered 3, after V lost 8 bases and J lost 3 bases. CDR3 length equals 14 residues. Germline CDR1 and CDR2: LNHDA and SQIVND (reference sequence). CDR3 bases: TGTGCCAGTCGGACTAGCGGGACTACAGATACGCAGTATTTT. Encoded protein: CASRTSGTTDTQYF.

This chain uses TRBV28 with TRBJ2-1; D is ambiguous. The CDR3 length is 15 residues. Germline-derived CDR1 and CDR2 are MDHEN and SYDVKM. V lost 7 bases to trimming and J lost 10 bases, with 23 bases between them. CDR3 bases: TGTGCCAGCACACCCCCCGGCGGAATTACAAGGGAGCAGTTCTTC. Translated: CASTPPGGITREQFF.

The chain links TRBV19 to TRBJ2-5, with D uncertain. Trimming took 5 bases from V and 2 from J, leaving 6 bases between them. The CDR3 is 12 amino acids. In germline, CDR1 is LNHDA, CDR2 SQIVND (reference sequence). CDR3 bases: TGTGCCAGTAGTGCCTGGCAAGAGACCCAGTACTTC. Translated, it gives CASSAWQETQYF. Based on the CDR3 plus reference TRBV19 and TRBJ2-5, the full variable domain is DGGITQSPKYLFRKEGQNVTLSCEQNLNHDAMYWYRQDPGQGLRLIYYSQIVNDFQKGDIAEGYSVSREKKESFPLTVTSAQKNPTAFYLCASSAWQETQYFGPGTRLLVL.

The rearrangement joins TRBV6-6 to TRBJ2-2, with D perhaps matching TRBD1 (6 bases). The CDR3 extends over 13 amino acids. Trimming took off 6 bases at V and 5 bases at J, with 10 bases between the two ends. Germline CDR1 MNHNY, CDR2 SVGAGI (reference sequence). CDR3 DNA: TGTGCCAGCAGGAGGGGGTCTACCGGGGAGCTGTTTTTT. Translating gives CASRRGSTGELFF.

The chain recombines TRBV7-8 with TRBJ1-1; D is perhaps TRBD1 (5 bases). V lost 5 bases and J 4 bases, leaving 17 bases between the germline ends. The germline V gene has CDR1 SGHVS and CDR2 FQNEAQ. The CDR3 sequence is 15 residues long. The DNA of the CDR3 is TGTGCCAGCAGCCCAAGCAGGGCTCGGGGCACTGAAGCTTTCTTT. Its protein product is CASSPSRARGTEAFF.

This chain's CDR3 is CASSWRGQGARHEQYF. The CDR3 DNA sequence: TGCGCCAGCAGCTGGAGGGGGCAGGGGGCTCGCCACGAGCAGTACTTC. This sequence joins TRBV5-1 and TRBJ2-7; TRBD1 matches at 8 bases. The V segment lost 3 bases and the J segment 5 bases; nucleotides outside the gene matches: 13. This CDR3 comprises 16 residues. Germline V gene lookup returns CDR1 SGHRS and CDR2 YFSETQ.

The V call is TRBV19, the J call TRBJ1-1; TRBD1 is a possible D gene (5 bases). The germline V gene encodes CDR1 LNHDA and CDR2 SQIVND (reference sequence). Trimming left V 8 bases short and J 0 bases short, with 10 bases between. The CDR3 length is 13 residues. The CDR3 loop reads CASLGQLNTEAFF. In DNA, the CDR3 is TGTGCCAGTCTGGGGCAGCTGAACACTGAAGCTTTCTTT.

The chain recombines TRBV2 with TRBJ1-1; 8 bases are shared with TRBD1. Germline CDR1 is SNHLY and CDR2 is FYNNEI. The CDR3 is made up of 17 amino acids. V lost 5 bases to trimming and J lost 0 bases; unmatched junction nucleotides: 11. The CDR3 nucleotides read TGTGCCAGCAGTTCCACAGGGGGATCACCCATGAACACTGAAGCTTTCTTT. Amino acids: CASSSTGGSPMNTEAFF.

At least ten counts were recorded for this clone. The V call is TRBV6-1, the J call TRBJ1-1, with D possibly being TRBD1 (5 bases). CDR1 and CDR2 from the germline V gene are MNHNS and SASEGT. The CDR3 is 14 residues long. The V and J ends lost 6 bases and 1 base respectively, with 12 bases between them. This chain's CDR3 is CASRDWTTNTEAFF. CDR3 bases: TGTGCCAGCAGAGACTGGACAACGAACACTGAAGCTTTCTTT.

The chain links TRBV19 to TRBJ1-5; weak D call: TRBD1 (5 bases). The V and J ends lost 10 bases and 0 bases respectively, with 16 bases between them. The CDR3 covers 15 residues. From germline, CDR1 is LNHDA and CDR2 SQIVND (reference sequence). CDR3 bases: TGTGCCACCCTTAGCAGGGCGAATAGCAATCAGCCCCAGCATTTT. As protein: CATLSRANSNQPQHF.

Note on this clone: At the DNA level, this CDR3 is encoded by other sequences in the same sample as well. The J gene is TRBJ2-7, the V gene TRBV15, with a possible D match to TRBD2 (6 bases). Trimming left V 3 bases short and J 2 bases short, with 11 bases between. Germline CDR1 reads LNHNV; CDR2 reads YYDKDF (reference sequence). This CDR3 comprises 14 residues. The CDR3 spells CATSRAGQTYEQYF. The CDR3 DNA follows: TGTGCCACCAGCAGGGCGGGGCAGACCTACGAGCAGTACTTC.

This clone appeared a few times. The gene calls are TRBV7-9 and TRBJ1-2; D gene unclear. Germline V gene sequence: CDR1 SEHNR, CDR2 FQNEAQ (reference sequence). V was pared by 1 base and J by 8 bases, with 11 bases between. The CDR3 has 13 residues. CDR3 region: CASSLGSVVGYTF. The CDR3 bases are TGTGCCAGCAGCTTAGGGTCGGTCGTGGGCTACACCTTC.

The rearrangement uses TRBV7-2 and TRBJ1-5; D is uncertain. The germline V gene has CDR1 SGHTA and CDR2 FQGNSA. Trimming removed 1 base at V and 11 bases at J, with 15 bases between. CDR3 length: 14 residues. CDR3 DNA: TGTGCCAGCAGCTTAGATGCAGACTTGAGAGCCCAGCATTTT. It translates to CASSLDADLRAQHF.

This clone was counted a few times. The J gene is TRBJ1-5, the V gene TRBV2; 8 nucleotides match TRBD1. This CDR3 is 15 amino acids long. V gave up 4 bases and J gave up 2 bases; unmatched junction bases: 4. Germline CDR1 SNHLY, CDR2 FYNNEI. CDR3 sequence (DNA): TGTGCCAGCAGTGTTGAGACAGGGGGCAATCAGCCCCAGCATTTT. Amino acid sequence: CASSVETGGNQPQHF.

About this clone: This sample includes further DNA sequences coding for the same CDR3. The chain employs TRBV5-1 and TRBJ1-2; D remains ambiguous. V was trimmed by 0 bases and J by 5 bases, leaving 8 bases between them. In germline, CDR1 is SGHRS, CDR2 YFSETQ. The CDR3 is 13 amino acids. DNA of the CDR3: TGCGCCAGCAGCTTGGATGGGGATTATGGCTACACCTTC. It translates to CASSLDGDYGYTF.

The chain couples TRBV29-1 to TRBJ2-6; D possibly corresponds to TRBD1 (5 bases). CDR1 and CDR2 from the germline V gene are SQVTM and ANQGSEA. The V end was cut by 6 bases, the J end by 4 bases, with 13 bases between. The CDR3 extends over 14 amino acids. CDR3 DNA: TGCAGCGTATCGCAGGGCGCCGGGGCCAACGTCCTGACTTTC. This translates into CSVSQGAGANVLTF.

V and J are TRBV4-2 and TRBJ2-1; TRBD2 agrees at 7 bases. The CDR3 extends over 16 amino acids. The V gene end was trimmed by 0 bases and the J gene end by 4 bases; junction bases not matched to a gene: 6. Germline CDR1 reads LGHNA; CDR2 reads YNFKEQ. The CDR3 reads CASSQDSAGAYNEQFF. In DNA, the CDR3 is TGTGCCAGCAGCCAAGATAGCGCGGGAGCATACAATGAGCAGTTCTTC.